This T cell receptor (beta chain) was documented in a study of blood T cells in healthy people across ages. The wider study: Template switching recovered approximately one barcoded beta molecule for every two T cells.

This CDR3 has 14 residues. Germline CDR1 and CDR2: SGHTA and FQGNSA. Using a J-beta primer mix together with a sample-barcoded 5' primer, a second PCR was run for roughly 6 to 12 cycles. Each cDNA molecule was tagged by a template-switch adaptor that had 12 random nucleotides. Each CDR3 protein gets one entry after TCRdb re-called the 5' RACE reads with MiXCR. This table has about 700,000 distinct CDR3 sequences, 32% appearing once. As to this clonotype: No antigen is known for it. Sequence at one end of the junction differs from germline and may be a read error.

General study points: Across the age range, TCR beta diversity per million T cells fell in a roughly linear way. Naive T cell percentage and TCR beta diversity correlated strongly.

The sequence came from a woman aged 80 or over in good health. The sequenced sample was blood. The rearrangement uses TRBV7-2 and TRBJ2-5; 8 bases are a match to TRBD1. This chain's CDR3 is CANSLRQGPETQYF. For the CDR3, the DNA is TGTGCCAACAGCCTTAGACAGGGGCCCGAGACCCAGTACTTC. Based on the CDR3 plus reference TRBV7-2 and TRBJ2-5, the full variable domain is GAGVSQSPSNKVTEKGKDVELRCDPISGHTALYWYRQSLGQGLEFLIYFQGNSAPDKSGLPSDRFSAERTGGSVSTLTIQRTQQEDSAVYLCANSLRQGPETQYFGPGTRLLVL.